The 12 T cell receptor beta chains presented below share a single source sample, sequenced in a study of T cell responses to AZD1222 COVID-19 vaccine. Generated by immunoSEQ multiplex PCR, the TCRdb table keeps only in-frame clones and is missing some. The table includes about 110,000 clones, more than 80% detected once. Sequencing was performed on peripheral blood, taken on day 0 of AZD1222 vaccination. Source of these receptors: an adult in good health.

V and J are TRBV5-5 and TRBJ2-3; TRBD2 aligns across 10 bases. The V segment lost 4 bases and the J segment 2 bases; nucleotides outside the gene matches: 4. Per the germline V gene, CDR1 is SGHKS and CDR2 is YYEKEE (reference sequence). The CDR3 sequence is 15 residues long. In nucleotides, the CDR3 is TGTGCCAGCAGCCAGCGGGAGGGGATCACAGATACGCAGTATTTT. Amino acid sequence: CASSQREGITDTQYF.

This chain links TRBV29-1 with TRBJ1-2; 7 bases are shared with TRBD1. With 6 bases clipped from V and 4 bases from J, the junction kept 8 bases outside the gene matches. Germline V gene sequence: CDR1 SQVTM, CDR2 ANQGSEA. The CDR3 spans 13 residues. CDR3 loop: CSVWTGRGYGYTF. DNA for the CDR3: TGCAGCGTCTGGACAGGTCGCGGCTATGGCTACACCTTC.

The rearrangement uses TRBV6-5 and TRBJ2-7; 7 bases agree with TRBD2. J gave up 3 bases and V 8 bases, and 7 bases lay outside the gene matches. The V gene's germline CDR1 is MNHEY and CDR2 SVGAGI. This CDR3 is 13 amino acids long. CDR3 protein: CASQGGRVYEQYF. The CDR3 nucleotides read TGTGCCAGCCAGGGAGGGAGGGTCTACGAGCAGTACTTC.

The V gene is TRBV27, the J gene TRBJ2-1; TRBD2 aligns across 9 bases. Germline values: CDR1 MNHEY, CDR2 SMNVEV (reference sequence). Trimming removed 6 bases from V and 8 bases from J; junction bases left unmatched: 14. The CDR3 sequence is 16 residues long. CDR3 bases: TGTGCCAGCAGCCAAACTCCGCTACTAGCGGGCGATGAGCAGTTCTTC. Translated, it gives CASSQTPLLAGDEQFF.

Relative to its sample, this clone is medium-sized. The chain couples TRBV7-2 to TRBJ2-5; D is possibly TRBD1 (5 bases). V was pared by 3 bases and J by 2 bases, with 16 bases between. This CDR3 has 16 residues. CDR1 is SGHTA and CDR2 is FQGNSA in the germline V gene. The CDR3 bases are TGTGCCAGCAGCTTCCTGACGACTCGACAGCAAGAGACCCAGTACTTC. As protein: CASSFLTTRQQETQYF. The whole variable domain, remainder taken from reference TRBV7-2 and TRBJ2-5, is GAGVSQSPSNKVTEKGKDVELRCDPISGHTALYWYRQSLGQGLEFLIYFQGNSAPDKSGLPSDRFSAERTGGSVSTLTIQRTQQEDSAVYLCASSFLTTRQQETQYFGPGTRLLVL.

The table lists this clone with a count of one. Written as DNA, the CDR3 is TGTGCCAGCAGTCGTCTAACAATTCAAGGGGGAGGATTCGCTGAAGCTTTCTTT. It translates to CASSRLTIQGGGFAEAFF. V and J are TRBV28 and TRBJ1-1, with D possibly matching TRBD1 (6 bases). The CDR3 extends over 18 amino acids. Germline-derived CDR1 and CDR2 are MDHEN and SYDVKM. V was cut by 5 bases and J by 6 bases, with 28 bases left in between.

V and J are TRBV19 and TRBJ2-7; TRBD1 might be the D (5 bases). From germline, CDR1 is LNHDA and CDR2 SQIVND (reference sequence). V lost 3 bases and J 6 bases, leaving 15 bases between the germline ends. The CDR3 contains 14 residues. The CDR3 protein is CASSIPGRAGEQYF. The CDR3 DNA reads as TGTGCCAGTAGTATTCCGGGCAGGGCTGGCGAGCAGTACTTC.

The chain employs TRBV27 and TRBJ1-4, with D perhaps TRBD1 (5 bases). The CDR3 length is 15 residues. Germline V gene lookup returns CDR1 MNHEY and CDR2 SMNVEV (reference sequence). Trimming took off 4 bases at V and 3 bases at J, with 12 bases between the two ends. CDR3 loop: CASSSPGGANEKLFF. The CDR3 DNA sequence: TGTGCCAGCAGTTCCCCGGGGGGAGCTAATGAAAAACTGTTTTTT.

The V and J genes are TRBV27 and TRBJ2-7; TRBD1 aligns across 10 bases. Trimming took 2 bases from V and 7 from J; bases not matched to a gene: 5. CDR3 length equals 14 residues. Germline-derived CDR1 and CDR2 are MNHEY and SMNVEV (reference sequence). CDR3 residues: CASSLAGTGEEQYF. As DNA, the CDR3 is TGTGCCAGCAGTTTAGCCGGGACAGGGGAAGAGCAGTACTTC.

The CDR3 protein is CASSQGTSGSYTQYF. CDR3 DNA sequence: TGCGCCAGCAGCCAAGGGACTAGCGGGAGTTATACGCAGTATTTT. This chain uses TRBV4-1 with TRBJ2-3, with 13 bases matching TRBD2. CDR1 is MGHRA, CDR2 YSYEKL, per germline. This CDR3 spans 15 amino acids. The V segment lost 1 base and the J segment 7 bases; nucleotides outside the gene matches: 2.

The chain combines TRBV9 with TRBJ2-2; 9 bases match TRBD1. The CDR3 runs 14 residues. Germline CDR1 and CDR2: SGDLS and YYNGEE. After removal of 5 bases from V and 3 bases from J, the junction contained 2 bases not matched to a gene. The CDR3 nucleotides are TGTGCCAGCAGAAGGACAGGGGACACCGGGGAGCTGTTTTTT. This gives the protein CASRRTGDTGELFF.

The rearrangement joins TRBV11-2 to TRBJ1-1; D remains ambiguous. Per the germline V gene, CDR1 is SGHAT and CDR2 is FQNNGV. CDR3 length: 15 amino acids. V was cut by 4 bases and J by 7 bases, with 19 bases left in between. The CDR3 here is CASSSLSRQVREAFF. Written as DNA, the CDR3 is TGTGCCAGCAGCTCCCTCAGTCGTCAAGTACGTGAAGCTTTCTTT.